A single sample gave rise to the 9 T cell receptor beta chains below, sequenced in a study of T cell responses to AZD1222 COVID-19 vaccine. Assay: immunoSEQ multiplex PCR; the TCRdb copy retains only in-frame clones and omits some. The sample has roughly 100,000 clones, 90% to 95% seen once; the top ten hold around 45%. Sequenced material: peripheral blood, taken on day 0 of AZD1222 vaccination. These receptors originate from an adult in good health.

The chain combines TRBV12-3 or TRBV12-4 with TRBJ2-7, with 9 nucleotides matching TRBD1. This CDR3 has 12 amino acids. The CDR3 nucleotides read TGTGCTACCGGGACAGGGATCGGGGAGCAGTACTTC. It yields the protein CATGTGIGEQYF.

This chain connects TRBV4-2 to TRBJ2-5; 7 bases map to TRBD2. Trimming took 1 base from V and 5 from J; bases not matched to a gene: 13. The CDR3 runs 17 residues. Germline-derived CDR1 and CDR2 are LGHNA and YNFKEQ. The CDR3 sequence: CASSQGPAAQGGETQYF. As DNA, the CDR3 is TGTGCCAGCAGCCAAGGTCCGGCAGCTCAGGGAGGGGAGACCCAGTACTTC.

The genes are TRBV19 and TRBJ2-1; possible D gene TRBD1, 6 bases. V lost 2 bases, J lost 6 bases, and 14 bases lay in between. CDR1 is LNHDA, CDR2 SQIVND, per germline (reference sequence). The length of the CDR3 is 15 residues. The CDR3 coding sequence is TGTGCCAGTAGTATAAACCCCATACAGGGCAATGAGCAGTTCTTC. Protein product: CASSINPIQGNEQFF.

The chain employs TRBV4-3 and TRBJ2-2; a weak D match, TRBD2 (5 bases). The CDR3 spans 16 residues. The V and J ends lost 0 bases and 3 bases respectively, with 11 bases between them. Germline CDR1 and CDR2: LGHNA and YSLEER. The CDR3 loop reads CASSQDRGRYTGELFF. CDR3 DNA sequence: TGCGCCAGCAGCCAAGATAGAGGGCGGTACACCGGGGAGCTGTTTTTT.

This sequence joins TRBV12-3 or TRBV12-4 and TRBJ2-7; a weak D match, TRBD2 (6 bases). The CDR3 has 13 amino acids. Trimming removed 5 bases from V and 7 bases from J, with 15 bases in between. The CDR3 protein is CASSLLEGREQYF. For the CDR3, the DNA is TGTGCCAGCAGTCTTCTGGAGGGGAGAGAGCAGTACTTC.

The chain uses TRBV7-3 and TRBJ2-7, with 8 positions matching TRBD2. The V gene's germline CDR1 is SGHTA and CDR2 FQGTGA. This CDR3 spans 15 amino acids. V trimming: 5 bases; J trimming: 6 bases; junction bases outside the gene matches: 12. CDR3 nucleotide sequence: TGTGCCAGCAGCCCGGGGGGGGCGATACCCAGCGAGCAGTACTTC. Translating it yields CASSPGGAIPSEQYF.

This clone was detected only a few times. V is TRBV3-1 (or the pseudogene TRBV3-2) and J is TRBJ2-7; TRBD1 matches 11 bases. The CDR3 totals 13 residues. CDR1 is LGHDT, CDR2 YNNKEL, per germline (reference sequence). With V trimmed by 9 bases and J by 5 bases, 6 bases remained unmatched. This CDR3 is CASHGTGGNEQYF. The DNA for the CDR3 is TGTGCCAGTCATGGGACAGGGGGAAACGAGCAGTACTTC.

The chain employs TRBV5-1 and TRBJ2-3, with D possibly matching TRBD1 (5 bases). V was pared by 1 base and J by 4 bases, with 13 bases between. Germline values: CDR1 SGHRS, CDR2 YFSETQ. The CDR3 length is 15 residues. CDR3 region: CASSLFSRASDTQYF. The CDR3 DNA is TGCGCCAGCAGCTTGTTTAGCAGGGCTTCAGATACGCAGTATTTT.

This clone was counted a single time. In the same sample, other DNA sequences code for this CDR3. This chain uses TRBV28 with TRBJ2-7; D may be TRBD1 (5 bases). The germline V gene has CDR1 MDHEN and CDR2 SYDVKM. Between the trimmed V and J ends, which lost 6 bases and 3 bases, there was a span of 6 bases. This CDR3 contains 11 residues. Here the CDR3 DNA reads TGTGCCAGCAGCGACAGCTACGAGCAGTACTTC. It translates to CASSDSYEQYF.